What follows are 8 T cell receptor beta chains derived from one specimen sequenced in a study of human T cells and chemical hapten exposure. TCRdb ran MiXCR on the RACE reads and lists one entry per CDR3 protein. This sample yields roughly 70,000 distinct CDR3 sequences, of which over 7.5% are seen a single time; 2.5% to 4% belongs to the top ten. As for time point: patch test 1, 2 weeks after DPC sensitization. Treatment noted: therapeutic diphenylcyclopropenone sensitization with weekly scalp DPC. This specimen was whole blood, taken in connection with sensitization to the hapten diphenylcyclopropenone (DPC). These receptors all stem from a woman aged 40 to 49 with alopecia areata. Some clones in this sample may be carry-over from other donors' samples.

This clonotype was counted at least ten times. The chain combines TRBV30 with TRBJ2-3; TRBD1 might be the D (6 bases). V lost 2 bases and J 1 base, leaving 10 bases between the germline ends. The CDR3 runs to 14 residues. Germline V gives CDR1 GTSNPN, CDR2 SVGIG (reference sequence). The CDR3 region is CAWSTGMGTDTQYF. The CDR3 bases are TGTGCCTGGAGTACAGGGATGGGCACAGATACGCAGTATTTT.

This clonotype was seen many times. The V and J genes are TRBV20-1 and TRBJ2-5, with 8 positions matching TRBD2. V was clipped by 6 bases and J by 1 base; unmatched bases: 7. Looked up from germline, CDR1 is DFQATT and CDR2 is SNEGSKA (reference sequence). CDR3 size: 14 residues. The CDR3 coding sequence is TGCAGTGCCATGCGGACTAGCTTCCAAGAGACCCAGTACTTC. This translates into CSAMRTSFQETQYF.

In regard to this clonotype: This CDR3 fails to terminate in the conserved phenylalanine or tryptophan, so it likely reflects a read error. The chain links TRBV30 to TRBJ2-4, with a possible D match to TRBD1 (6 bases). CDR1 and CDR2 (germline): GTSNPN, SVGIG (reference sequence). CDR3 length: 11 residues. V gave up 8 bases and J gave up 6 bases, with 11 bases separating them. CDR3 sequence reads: CARTAGNIQYS. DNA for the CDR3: TGTGCCCGGACAGCTGGAAACATTCAGTACTCC.

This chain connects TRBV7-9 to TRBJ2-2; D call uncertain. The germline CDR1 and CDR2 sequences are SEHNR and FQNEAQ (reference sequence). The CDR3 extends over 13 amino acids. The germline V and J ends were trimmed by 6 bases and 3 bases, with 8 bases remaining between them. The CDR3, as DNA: TGTGCCAGCAGTCTCAGTCACACCGGGGAGCTGTTTTTT. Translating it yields CASSLSHTGELFF.

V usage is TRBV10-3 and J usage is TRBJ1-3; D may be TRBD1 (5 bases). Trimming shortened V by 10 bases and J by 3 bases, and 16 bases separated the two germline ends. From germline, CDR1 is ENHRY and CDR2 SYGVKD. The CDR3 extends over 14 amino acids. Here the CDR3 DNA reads TGTGCCACCGAGGGGCGAGTAAGTGGAAACACCATATATTTT. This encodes CATEGRVSGNTIYF.

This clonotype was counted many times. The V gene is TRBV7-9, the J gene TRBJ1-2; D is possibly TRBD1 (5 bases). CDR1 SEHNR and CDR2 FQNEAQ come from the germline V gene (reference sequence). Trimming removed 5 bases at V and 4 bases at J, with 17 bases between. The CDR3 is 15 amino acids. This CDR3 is CASSHMGGMVYGYTF. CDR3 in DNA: TGTGCCAGCAGCCACATGGGGGGGATGGTCTATGGCTACACCTTC.

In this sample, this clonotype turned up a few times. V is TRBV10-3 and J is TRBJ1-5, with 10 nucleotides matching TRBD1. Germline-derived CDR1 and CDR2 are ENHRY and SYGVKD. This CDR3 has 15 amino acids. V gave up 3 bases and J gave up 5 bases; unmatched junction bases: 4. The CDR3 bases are TGTGCCATCAGTGACCGGGACAGGGGATATCAGCCCCAGCATTTT. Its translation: CAISDRDRGYQPQHF.

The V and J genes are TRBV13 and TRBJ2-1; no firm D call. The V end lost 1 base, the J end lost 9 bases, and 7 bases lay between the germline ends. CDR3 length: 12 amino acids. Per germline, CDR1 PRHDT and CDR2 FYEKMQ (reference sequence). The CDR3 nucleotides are TGTGCCAGCAGCTTAGTACATGGTGAGCAGTTCTTC. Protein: CASSLVHGEQFF.